The entry that follows covers one T cell receptor beta chain sequence. The antigen is undetermined. The data were taken from a study of OX40 agonist ivuxolimab in advanced cancers. Study in general: It was ivuxolimab, an agonistic anti-OX40 (CD134) antibody, that patients were treated with. Patients receiving dose escalation had hepatocellular carcinoma, melanoma, renal cell or head and neck cancer. The dose-escalation cohort was approximately 81% male, with a mean age of about 60 years, ranging about 23 to 79.

The method was immunoSEQ multiplex PCR; TCRdb's version includes in-frame clones alone and lacks a portion of them. The sample lists about 93,000 clones; under 95% were seen once. V was trimmed by 0 bases and J by 13 bases, leaving 16 bases between them. There are 14 residues in the CDR3. Germline lookup yields CDR1 WNHNN and CDR2 SYGVQD (reference sequence). Study-level points and caveats: By week 6 at 0.1 to 3.0 mg/kg, blood CD4+ and CD8+ T cells had expanded clonally.

This clonotype was obtained from an adult with an advanced solid tumor such as melanoma, head and neck, liver or kidney cancer. The input for sequencing was CD4+ or CD8+ T cells sorted from blood, taken in a trial of the OX40 agonist ivuxolimab. The genes are TRBV10-1 and TRBJ2-1, with no clear D. The CDR3 loop reads CASSESKGRDFQFF. For the CDR3, the DNA is TGCGCCAGCAGTGAGTCGAAAGGTCGAGACTTCCAGTTCTTC.